This T cell receptor (beta chain) comes out of a study of T-cell memory formation after mild COVID-19. The TCR alpha and TCR beta cDNA libraries, bearing sample barcodes and UMIs, were generated by 5'RACE using constant-segment primers. TCRdb processed the 5' RACE reads anew with MiXCR; each CDR3 protein has one entry. The table records 250,000 or so distinct CDR3 sequences, about a sixth of them present only once. V was cut by 7 bases and J by 4 bases, with 17 bases left in between. The germline V gene encodes CDR1 LGHDT and CDR2 YNNKEL (reference sequence). CDR3 length equals 14 residues. This clonotype originated in a man between 18 and 35 years old who had mild COVID-19 (a few samples of this study predate the infection). Cell type and time point are not known. The J gene is TRBJ2-7, the V gene TRBV3-1; D remains ambiguous. Material for sequencing was PBMCs or a T cell subset sorted from them (not recorded which). DNA for the CDR3: TGTGCCAGCAATCTCGGGCTGGGTGGGTACGAGCAGTACTTC. It codes for CASNLGLGGYEQYF.